This is a list of T cell receptor beta chains from one sample in a study of cytomegalovirus exposure and HLA in healthy donors. Sequenced by immunoSEQ multiplex PCR; TCRdb stores in-frame clones only, minus some. The sample lists some 190,000 clones, 80% occurring once. Sequencing was done on a sample of PBMCs. These TCRs come from a woman in her 30s in good health and CMV-seronegative. Both conserved end residues are part of each CDR3. A D gene is named only where the DNA matches it firmly. The size entry is marked missing in some rows and otherwise reads once, few, many or a size class.

clone size	V gene	J gene	D gene	CDR3 DNA	CDR3 protein
many	TRBV6-1	TRBJ2-7	TRBD1	TGTGCCAGCACTTGGACAGGGACCTACGAGCAGTACTTC	CASTWTGTYEQYF
.	TRBV4-2	TRBJ2-6	.	TGTGCCAGCAGCCAAGACCCCCCCCGGGGATTCGCCCCTGGGGCCAACGTCCTGACTTTC	CASSQDPPRGFAPGANVLTF
once	TRBV4-1	TRBJ1-2	TRBD1	TGCGCCAGCAGCCAAGTCCCAGGGGGACCCTATGGCTACACCTTC	CASSQVPGGPYGYTF
.	TRBV7-3	TRBJ2-3	.	TGTGCCAGCAGCTTAAATGGACAAGATACAGATACGCAGTATTTT	CASSLNGQDTDTQYF
.	TRBV18	TRBJ2-3	TRBD2	TGTGCCAGCTCACTACCCCAAGCGGGGCGGGATGCGAATACGCAGTATTTT	CASSLPQAGRDANTQYF
.	TRBV5-1	TRBJ2-7	TRBD1	TGCGCCAGCAGCCGACAGGGGGCCTCAAGCTCCTACGAGCAGTACTTC	CASSRQGASSSYEQYF
.	TRBV2	TRBJ2-3	TRBD1	TGTGCCAGCAGATGGGACAGGGGCACAGATACGCAGTATTTT	CASRWDRGTDTQYF
.	TRBV30	TRBJ2-1	.	TGTGCCTGGACGGGGGGCTTTTCCTCCTACAATGAGCAGTTCTTC	CAWTGGFSSYNEQFF
.	TRBV15	TRBJ2-3	.	TGTGCCACCAGCAGAAAGCAGAGATCAGGTCAGGGGCCCTTAAGCACAGATACGCAGTATTTT	CATSRKQRSGQGPLSTDTQYF
once	TRBV7-2	TRBJ2-7	.	TGTGCCAGCAGCTTAGGGACAGCATCCTACGAGCAGTACTTC	CASSLGTASYEQYF
.	TRBV6-1	TRBJ1-2	TRBD1	TGTGCCAGCAGTGAGGGGGCAGGGGGCTTTTATGGCTACACCTTC	CASSEGAGGFYGYTF
once	TRBV19	TRBJ1-2	.	TGTGCCAGTAGTATTACAGGGAAGGACTATGGCTACACCTTC	CASSITGKDYGYTF
.	TRBV2	TRBJ2-1	TRBD1	TGTGCCAGCAGTGACCGGGACAGGGGGTCATTTTCCTACAATGAGCAGTTCTTC	CASSDRDRGSFSYNEQFF
.	TRBV4-2	TRBJ1-2	.	TGTGCCAGCAGCCAAGAAATAGCAGGGTTTGGTGGCTACACCTTC	CASSQEIAGFGGYTF
.	TRBV9	TRBJ2-5	.	TGTGCCAGCAGCCCCATCGGGTACCAAGAGACCCAGTACTTC	CASSPIGYQETQYF
.	TRBV6-6	TRBJ1-4	TRBD1	TGTGCCAGCAGGGACGGGACAGGGGGGGATGAAAAACTGTTTTTT	CASRDGTGGDEKLFF
.	TRBV10-2	TRBJ2-5	TRBD2	TGCGCCAGCAGGTTTGGGGGGGTACAAGAGACCCAGTACTTC	CASRFGGVQETQYF
.	TRBV7-2	TRBJ2-3	.	TGTGCCAGCAGCTTCTCGTTAGCCCGAGATACGCAGTATTTT	CASSFSLARDTQYF
.	TRBV7-9	TRBJ2-7	.	TGTGCCAGCAGCCCCCTGGGGGGGCGTTACGAGCAGTACTTC	CASSPLGGRYEQYF
.	TRBV16	TRBJ2-7	.	TGTGCCAGCAGCCAATGGGGGCGCGGCTCCTACGAGCAGTACTTC	CASSQWGRGSYEQYF
.	TRBV25-1	TRBJ1-1	.	TGTGCCAGCAGTGGAATAGGGAGAAATGAAGCTTTCTTT	CASSGIGRNEAFF
.	TRBV5-1	TRBJ1-1	TRBD1	TGCGCCAGCGAGCCGGGACAGGGATCCGTCGGCACTGAAGCTTTCTTT	CASEPGQGSVGTEAFF
.	TRBV7-2	TRBJ2-1	TRBD2	TGTGCCAGCAGCTTAGCTCCGCCCGGGGGGGCCTCCTACAATGAGCAGTTCTTC	CASSLAPPGGASYNEQFF
.	TRBV7-2	TRBJ2-7	TRBD2	TGTGCCAGCAGCTTAGCGCGGGGGGCCGAGCAGTACTTC	CASSLARGAEQYF
.	TRBV10-1	TRBJ1-1	.	TGCGCCAGCAGTGAGTCGTCCCCAGGTTCGGGGGCTGAAGCTTTCTTT	CASSESSPGSGAEAFF
.	TRBV10-1	TRBJ2-3	TRBD2	TGCGCCAGCAGTAGACTAGCCTCAGATACGCAGTATTTT	CASSRLASDTQYF
once	TRBV10-2	TRBJ2-3	TRBD2	TGCGCCAGCAAGCTAGCGGGGGAGTATACGCAGTATTTT	CASKLAGEYTQYF
.	TRBV7-6	TRBJ2-7	TRBD1	TGTGCCAGCAGCCTAACAGGGGATTACTCCTACGAGCAGTACTTC	CASSLTGDYSYEQYF
few	TRBV5-3	TRBJ2-7	.	TGTGCCAGAAGCTTGCTCTTGGCGGGGTATTGGTGGGAGCAGTACTTC	CARSLLLAGYWWEQYF
.	TRBV5-1	TRBJ2-2	TRBD2	TGCGCCAGCAGCAGGGGACTAGCGGTGAACACCGGGGAGCTGTTTTTT	CASSRGLAVNTGELFF
.	TRBV6-1	TRBJ2-5	TRBD1	TGTGCCAGCAACGCGGGGACAGGGGGCATGGAGACCCAGTACTTC	CASNAGTGGMETQYF
.	TRBV5-1	TRBJ1-3	.	TGCGCCAGCAGCGCGGACAGTCTAGCTGGAAACACCATATATTTT	CASSADSLAGNTIYF
.	TRBV18	TRBJ2-2	TRBD2	TGTGCCAGCTCGCCTGGACTAGCGGGTTACACCGGGGAGCTGTTTTTT	CASSPGLAGYTGELFF
.	TRBV5-6	TRBJ1-1	.	TGTGCCAGCAGCTTGGTGGGGAGGGGCGACACTGAAGCTTTCTTT	CASSLVGRGDTEAFF
.	TRBV29-1	TRBJ2-3	TRBD1	TGCAGCGTTGGTGCAGGGGGCCGAGGAACGCAGTATTTT	CSVGAGGRGTQYF
.	TRBV7-3	TRBJ1-1	.	TGTGCCAGCAGCTTAACCCCTCAACCCACAATGAACACTGAAGCTTTCTTT	CASSLTPQPTMNTEAFF
.	TRBV5-1	TRBJ1-2	.	TGCGCCAGCAGCTTGGATAGGCAGGGTGGAGGCTACACCTTC	CASSLDRQGGGYTF
.	TRBV19	TRBJ1-1	TRBD1	TGTGCCAGTAGTACCCTGGGACAGGGAAGCTCTGAAGCTTTCTTT	CASSTLGQGSSEAFF
.	TRBV19	TRBJ2-7	.	TGTGCCAGTATGTCGGGTTCCTACGAGCAGTACTTC	CASMSGSYEQYF
.	TRBV28	TRBJ2-7	TRBD2	TGTGCCAGCAGTCCGAGCGGGACCTCAGGCTACGAGCAGTACTTC	CASSPSGTSGYEQYF
.	TRBV18	TRBJ1-6	.	TGTGCCAGCTCTGAACAGTATAATTCACCCCTCCACTTT	CASSEQYNSPLHF